Below, one T cell receptor (beta chain) is given with its context. The data stem from a study of shared clonotypes between healthy human individuals. Naive-designated CD8 cells lacked CD45RO, were positively enriched for CCR7, and omitted terminally differentiated effector memory CD45RA+ cells. The method was immunoSEQ multiplex PCR; TCRdb's version includes in-frame clones alone and lacks a portion of them. Among 650,000 to 800,000 clones listed, about 90% were seen once. The receptor comes from a man in his thirties or forties in good health. Input material: naive CD8+ T cells sorted from blood.

CDR3 region: CSVESRGRYNEQFF. The CDR3 DNA reads TGCAGCGTTGAATCCAGGGGGCGCTACAATGAGCAGTTCTTC. J is TRBJ2-1 and V is TRBV29-1; the match to TRBD1 covers 8 bases. The J segment lost 3 bases and the V segment lost 2 bases, leaving 3 bases of the junction unmatched. The CDR3 totals 14 residues. CDR1 SQVTM and CDR2 ANQGSEA come from the germline V gene.